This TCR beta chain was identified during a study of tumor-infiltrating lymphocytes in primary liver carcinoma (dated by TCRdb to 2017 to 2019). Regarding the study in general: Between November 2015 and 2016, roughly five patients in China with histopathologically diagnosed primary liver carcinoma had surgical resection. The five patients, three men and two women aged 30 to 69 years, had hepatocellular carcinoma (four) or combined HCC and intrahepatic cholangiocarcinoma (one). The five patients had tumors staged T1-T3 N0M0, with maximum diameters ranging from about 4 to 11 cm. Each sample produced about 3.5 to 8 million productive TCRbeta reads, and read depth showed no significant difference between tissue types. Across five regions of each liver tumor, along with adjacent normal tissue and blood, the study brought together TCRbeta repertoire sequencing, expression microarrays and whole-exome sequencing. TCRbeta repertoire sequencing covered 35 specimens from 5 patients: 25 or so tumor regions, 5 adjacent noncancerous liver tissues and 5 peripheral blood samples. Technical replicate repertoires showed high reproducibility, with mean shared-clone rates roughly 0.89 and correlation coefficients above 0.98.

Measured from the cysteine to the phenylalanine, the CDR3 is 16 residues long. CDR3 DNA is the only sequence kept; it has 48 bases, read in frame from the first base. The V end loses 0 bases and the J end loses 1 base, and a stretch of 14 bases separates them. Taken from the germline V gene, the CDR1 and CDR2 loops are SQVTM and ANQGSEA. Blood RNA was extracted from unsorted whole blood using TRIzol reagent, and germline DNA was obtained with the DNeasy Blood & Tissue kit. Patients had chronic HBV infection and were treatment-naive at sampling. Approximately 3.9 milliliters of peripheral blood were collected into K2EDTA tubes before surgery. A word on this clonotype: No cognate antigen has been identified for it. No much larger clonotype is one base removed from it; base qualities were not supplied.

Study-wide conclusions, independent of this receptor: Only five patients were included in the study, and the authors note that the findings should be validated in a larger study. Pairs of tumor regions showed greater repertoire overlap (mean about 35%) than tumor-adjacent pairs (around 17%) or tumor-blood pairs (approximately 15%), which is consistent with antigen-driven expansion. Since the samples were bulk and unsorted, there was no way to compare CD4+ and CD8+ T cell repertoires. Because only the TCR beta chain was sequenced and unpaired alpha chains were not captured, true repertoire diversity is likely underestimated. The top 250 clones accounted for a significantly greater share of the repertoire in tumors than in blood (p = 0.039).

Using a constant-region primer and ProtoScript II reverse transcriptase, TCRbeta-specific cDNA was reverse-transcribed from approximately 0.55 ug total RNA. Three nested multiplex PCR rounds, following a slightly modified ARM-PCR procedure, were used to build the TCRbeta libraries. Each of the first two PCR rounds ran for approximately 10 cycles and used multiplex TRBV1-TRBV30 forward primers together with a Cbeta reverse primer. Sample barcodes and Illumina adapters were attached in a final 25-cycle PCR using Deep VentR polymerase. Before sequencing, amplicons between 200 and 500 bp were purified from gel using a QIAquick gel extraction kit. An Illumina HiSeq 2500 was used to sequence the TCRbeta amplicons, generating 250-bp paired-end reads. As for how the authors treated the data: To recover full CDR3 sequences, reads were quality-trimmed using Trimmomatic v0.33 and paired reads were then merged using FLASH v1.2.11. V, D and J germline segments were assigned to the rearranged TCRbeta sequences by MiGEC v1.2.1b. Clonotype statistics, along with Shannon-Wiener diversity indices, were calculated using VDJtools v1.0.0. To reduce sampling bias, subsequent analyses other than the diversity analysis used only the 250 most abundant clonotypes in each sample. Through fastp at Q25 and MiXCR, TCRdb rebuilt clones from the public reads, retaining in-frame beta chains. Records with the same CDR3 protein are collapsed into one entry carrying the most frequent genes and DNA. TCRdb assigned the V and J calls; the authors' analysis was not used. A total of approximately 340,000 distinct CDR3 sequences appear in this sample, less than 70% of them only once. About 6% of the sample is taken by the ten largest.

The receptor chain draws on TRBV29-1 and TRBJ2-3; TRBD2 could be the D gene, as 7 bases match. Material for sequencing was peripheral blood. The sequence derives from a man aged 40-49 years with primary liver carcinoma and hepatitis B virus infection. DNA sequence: TGCAGCGTTGAAGATCGCGGGGGCCGGGGCACAGATACGCAGTATTTT. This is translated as CSVEDRGGRGTDTQYF.